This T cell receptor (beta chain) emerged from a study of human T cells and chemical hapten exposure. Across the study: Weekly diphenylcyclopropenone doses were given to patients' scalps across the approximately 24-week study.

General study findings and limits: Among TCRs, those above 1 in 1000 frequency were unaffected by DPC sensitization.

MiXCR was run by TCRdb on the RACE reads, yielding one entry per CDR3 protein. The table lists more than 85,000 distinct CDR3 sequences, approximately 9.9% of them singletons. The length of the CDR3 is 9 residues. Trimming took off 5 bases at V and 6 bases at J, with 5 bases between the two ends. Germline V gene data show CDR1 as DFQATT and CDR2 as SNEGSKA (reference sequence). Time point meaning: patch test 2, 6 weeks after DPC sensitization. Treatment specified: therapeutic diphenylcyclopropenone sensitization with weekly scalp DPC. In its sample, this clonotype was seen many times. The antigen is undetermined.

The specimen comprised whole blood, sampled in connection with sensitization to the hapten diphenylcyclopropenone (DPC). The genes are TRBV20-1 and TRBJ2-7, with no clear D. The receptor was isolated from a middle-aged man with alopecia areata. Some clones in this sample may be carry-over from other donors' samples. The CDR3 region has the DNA TGCAGTGCTGCCCGCGAGCAGTACGTC. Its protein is CSAAREQYV.